One and the same sample provided the 23 T cell receptor beta chains below, sequenced in a study of control samples from healthy donors and cancer patients. This table comes from immunoSEQ multiplex PCR, and its TCRdb copy is limited to in-frame clones, with some not included. This repertoire shows about 73,000 clones, 94% found once; its top ten account for 6.2%. The sample comprised blood. All receptors come from a woman aged 40 to 50 in good health.

This rearrangement joins TRBV5-4 to TRBJ2-7; 12 bases are a match to TRBD2. Germline V CDR1 and CDR2: SGHNT, YYREEE (reference sequence). The CDR3 consists of 15 residues. Trimming removed 3 bases from V and 4 bases from J; junction bases left unmatched: 5. The CDR3: CASSSSLAGGYEQYF. Here the CDR3 DNA reads TGTGCCAGCAGCTCGTCGCTAGCGGGAGGGTACGAGCAGTACTTC.

Details on this clone: The junction departs from germline at one end; a sequencing error may be responsible. The chain has TRBV7-7 and TRBJ1-5; 10 bases are a match to TRBD1. Germline loops: CDR1 SSHAT, CDR2 FNYEAQ (reference sequence). This CDR3 contains 18 residues. For the CDR3, the DNA is TGTGCTAGCAGCCGGGGGGACAGGGGAAAGTATAGCAATCAGCCCCAGCATTTT. Translating gives CASSRGDRGKYSNQPQHF. The full variable domain, rest sourced from reference TRBV7-7 and TRBJ1-5, is GAGVSQSPRYKVTKRGQDVTLRCDPISSHATLYWYQQALGQGPEFLTYFNYEAQPDKSGLPSDRFSAERPEGSISTLTIQRTEQRDSAMYRCASSRGDRGKYSNQPQHFGDGTRLSIL.

This sequence joins TRBV13 and TRBJ2-3, with unresolved D. Germline V gene data show CDR1 as PRHDT and CDR2 as FYEKMQ (reference sequence). Trimming took off 3 bases at V and 6 bases at J, with 13 bases between the two ends. This CDR3 has 14 residues. CDR3 protein: CASSFHDPTDTQYF. CDR3 coding DNA: TGTGCCAGCAGCTTCCATGACCCGACGGATACGCAGTATTTT.

This sequence joins TRBV5-1 and TRBJ2-5; TRBD2 agrees at 10 bases. The CDR3 sequence is 15 residues long. The trim removed 1 base at V and 3 bases at J, leaving 3 bases unmatched. Per the germline V gene, CDR1 is SGHRS and CDR2 is YFSETQ. The CDR3 bases are TGCGCCAGCAGCTTGATCAGCGGGAGGGAAGAGACCCAGTACTTC. It specifies CASSLISGREETQYF.

The chain employs TRBV4-3 and TRBJ2-7; D possibly corresponds to TRBD1 (5 bases). The CDR3 totals 15 residues. Trimming shortened V by 0 bases and J by 2 bases, and 11 bases separated the two germline ends. Germline V gene lookup returns CDR1 LGHNA and CDR2 YSLEER. The CDR3 DNA reads as TGCGCCAGCAGCCAAGATCCAGGGTCAACCTACGAGCAGTACTTC. It specifies CASSQDPGSTYEQYF.

The genes are TRBV27 and TRBJ2-2; weak D call: TRBD2 (5 bases). The CDR3 totals 14 residues. Per germline, CDR1 MNHEY and CDR2 SMNVEV (reference sequence). Trimming took off 2 bases at V and 2 bases at J, with 6 bases between the two ends. The CDR3 nucleotides read TGTGCCAGCAGTTTAGAGGGTAACACCGGGGAGCTGTTTTTT. Translation: CASSLEGNTGELFF.

The gene calls are TRBV9 and TRBJ1-4; TRBD1 is a possible D gene (6 bases). Trimming stripped 4 bases from V and 1 base from J, with 17 bases between. CDR1 and CDR2 (germline): SGDLS, YYNGEE. This CDR3 spans 17 amino acids. The chain's CDR3 is CASSSTTTGLTNEKLFF. CDR3 in DNA: TGTGCCAGCAGCAGTACAACTACAGGGTTAACTAATGAAAAACTGTTTTTT.

V gene TRBV6-5 combines with J gene TRBJ2-5; D is ambiguous. Trimming pared 3 bases from V and 5 bases from J, leaving 13 bases between. The CDR3 covers 14 residues. Germline loops: CDR1 MNHEY, CDR2 SVGAGI. CDR3 residues: CASSYVSRSETQYF. The DNA for the CDR3 is TGTGCCAGCAGTTATGTTAGTCGGTCGGAGACCCAGTACTTC.

The chain has TRBV5-1 and TRBJ1-2; 8 nucleotides line up with TRBD1. Germline V gives CDR1 SGHRS, CDR2 YFSETQ. The ends lost 4 bases at V and 7 bases at J; junction bases unmatched: 6. CDR3 length: 13 residues. The CDR3 reads CASSADRGRGYTF. The CDR3 bases are TGCGCCAGCAGCGCCGACAGGGGACGTGGCTACACCTTC.

The chain uses TRBV5-8 and TRBJ1-1, with 7 bases that match TRBD1. The CDR3 covers 14 residues. Germline CDR1 SGHTS, CDR2 YDEGEE. The ends lost 1 base at V and 1 base at J; junction bases unmatched: 1. CDR3 bases: TGTGCCAGCAGCTTGTACAGGGGGAACACTGAAGCTTTCTTT. Encoded protein: CASSLYRGNTEAFF.

CDR3 sequence reads: CASSLNSLNTEAFF. The CDR3 DNA follows: TGCGCCAGCAGCTTAAACAGCCTGAACACTGAAGCTTTCTTT. This sequence joins TRBV5-1 and TRBJ1-1; no reliable D call. The CDR3 runs 14 residues. V gave up 2 bases and J gave up 0 bases, with 8 bases separating them. CDR1 is SGHRS, CDR2 YFSETQ, per germline.

The V call is TRBV11-2, the J call TRBJ1-3; D unresolved. Germline CDR1 and CDR2: SGHAT and FQNNGV. The CDR3 runs 16 residues. V lost 0 bases and J 0 bases, leaving 9 bases between the germline ends. CDR3 sequence reads: CASSLDRTSSGNTIYF. The CDR3 region has the DNA TGTGCCAGCAGCTTAGATCGAACGAGCTCTGGAAACACCATATATTTT.

CDR3 DNA sequence: TGCGCCAGCAGCCAAGAGGGACTGGCAGAGACCCAGTACTTC. Residues: CASSQEGLAETQYF. The chain carries TRBV4-1 and TRBJ2-5; TRBD2 might be the D (6 bases). CDR3 length: 14 residues. The germline V gene has CDR1 MGHRA and CDR2 YSYEKL. Trimming stripped 0 bases from V and 4 bases from J, with 9 bases between.

V is TRBV30 and J is TRBJ2-1; 9 bases align to TRBD2. From germline, CDR1 is GTSNPN and CDR2 SVGIG (reference sequence). This CDR3 spans 14 amino acids. The junction had 6 bases not matched to a gene; V was cut back by 6 bases and J by 3 bases. CDR3 amino acids: CACVAGVNYNEQFF. In nucleotides, the CDR3 is TGTGCCTGTGTAGCGGGAGTCAACTACAATGAGCAGTTCTTC.

The chain is built from TRBV5-6 and TRBJ1-6; D not resolved. This CDR3 has 16 residues. The V end lost 0 bases, the J end lost 7 bases, and 14 bases lay between the germline ends. From germline, CDR1 is SGHDT and CDR2 YYEEEE. CDR3: CASSLGGAGENSPLHF. CDR3 sequence (DNA): TGTGCCAGCAGCTTGGGGGGAGCGGGTGAGAATTCACCCCTCCACTTT.

V and J are TRBV5-1 and TRBJ2-1; weak D call: TRBD2 (6 bases). There are 14 residues in the CDR3. Trimming pared 4 bases from V and 10 bases from J, leaving 18 bases between. Germline CDR1 is SGHRS and CDR2 is YFSETQ. CDR3 region: CASSPPGRRIEQFF. Written as DNA, the CDR3 is TGCGCCAGCAGCCCACCCGGGAGAAGAATAGAGCAGTTCTTC.

The V call is TRBV5-1, the J call TRBJ2-7; 9 bases align to TRBD1. Germline CDR1 SGHRS, CDR2 YFSETQ. This CDR3 region has 14 residues. V shed 2 bases and J 5 bases; nucleotides not matched to a gene: 5. The CDR3 DNA sequence: TGCGCCAGCAGCTTCGGCGGGACAGGGAACGAGCAGTACTTC. It codes for CASSFGGTGNEQYF.

The chain links TRBV27 to TRBJ1-4; D not certain. This CDR3 is 12 amino acids long. Trimming removed 8 bases from V and 7 bases from J, with 11 bases in between. From germline, CDR1 is MNHEY and CDR2 SMNVEV (reference sequence). CDR3 protein: CASGLFGEKLFF. The CDR3 bases are TGTGCCAGCGGCCTCTTTGGTGAAAAACTGTTTTTT.

The rearrangement joins TRBV10-3 to TRBJ1-6; D gene ambiguous. Trimming took off 5 bases at V and 7 bases at J, with 15 bases between the two ends. The CDR3 is 15 residues long. The germline gives CDR1 ENHRY, CDR2 SYGVKD. The CDR3 sequence is CAISPGPSANSPLHF. CDR3 in DNA: TGTGCCATCAGTCCCGGCCCATCGGCCAATTCACCCCTCCACTTT.

The chain links TRBV6-2 or TRBV6-3 to TRBJ2-3; TRBD1 might be the D (6 bases). CDR3 length: 13 amino acids. Trimming took 2 bases from V and 4 from J, leaving 7 bases between them. Germline CDR1 and CDR2: MNHEY and SVGEGT. CDR3: CASSYHRADTQYF. Written as DNA, the CDR3 is TGTGCCAGCAGTTACCACAGGGCAGATACGCAGTATTTT.

This sequence joins TRBV12-5 and TRBJ1-1; D not resolved. Germline V lookup: CDR1 LGHNT, CDR2 FRNRAP. The V gene lost 1 base and the J gene lost 1 base, with 4 bases spanning the gap. CDR3 length equals 13 residues. The CDR3 sequence is CASGLEWNTEAFF. CDR3 nucleotides: TGTGCTAGTGGTTTGGAATGGAACACTGAAGCTTTCTTT.

The gene calls are TRBV18 and TRBJ1-2; D is possibly TRBD1 (5 bases). This CDR3 has 13 amino acids. V shed 2 bases and J shed 8 bases, with 12 bases lying between them. Germline CDR1 reads KGHSH; CDR2 reads LQKENI. The DNA for the CDR3 is TGTGCCAGCTCACCAAGGGACGCCGGGGGCTACACCTTC. This codes for CASSPRDAGGYTF.

Points on this clone: A read error may account for a junction end that differs from germline. The chain is built from TRBV12-3 or TRBV12-4 and TRBJ2-7; possibly TRBD2 for D (6 bases). CDR3 length: 13 residues. CDR3 amino acids: CVSTIGGVDEQYF. The CDR3 DNA reads as TGTGTCAGCACCATTGGAGGGGTAGACGAGCAGTACTTC.